This T cell receptor beta chain is drawn from a study of response to subunit inactivated influenza vaccine. Study-level findings and limits: After each seasonal influenza vaccination, few new T cells are recruited, the authors suggested.

V was shortened by 0 bases and J by 5 bases, with 13 bases between the two germline ends. From germline, CDR1 is LGHNA and CDR2 YNFKEQ. The CDR3 is made up of 15 amino acids. This clonotype was observed a few times. What it binds is not known. TCRdb processed the RT-PCR reads anew with MiXCR; each CDR3 protein has one entry. The repertoire includes under 550,000 distinct CDR3 sequences, 7.6% of them detected once, and roughly 13% sits in the top ten. The V call is TRBV4-2, the J call TRBJ1-2; D is unresolved. The sample consisted of PBMCs from blood, taken roughly 24 months after vaccination. The sequence was collected from a man aged 50-75 years who received an inactivated influenza vaccine. As DNA, the CDR3 is TGTGCCAGCAGCCAAGATAGGCTCCTTTTATATGGCTACACCTTC. Protein product: CASSQDRLLLYGYTF.